The 29 T cell receptor beta chains below come from one sample, sequenced in a study of patients and donors after allogeneic stem cell transplantation. TCRdb ran MiXCR on the RT-PCR reads and lists one entry per CDR3 protein. The sample holds approximately 410,000 distinct CDR3 sequences, approximately 16% seen once. Sequencing was performed on blood, either unsorted or a sorted T cell fraction (not recorded which). The source of these receptors is a human donor who was either an allogeneic HSCT recipient or a stem cell or donor lymphocyte infusion donor (not recorded which). It is not recorded whose cells these are; they may come from a transplant donor.

The V gene is TRBV7-9, the J gene TRBJ1-4; D not resolved. Germline values: CDR1 SEHNR, CDR2 FQNEAQ (reference sequence). The germline V and J ends were trimmed by 6 bases and 5 bases, with 13 bases remaining between them. The length of the CDR3 is 14 residues. In DNA, the CDR3 is TGTGCCAGCAGACCCCCGAAGCGAAATGAAAAACTGTTTTTT. Translated, it gives CASRPPKRNEKLFF.

The V call is TRBV20-1, the J call TRBJ1-6; D not resolved. The CDR3 has 15 residues. CDR1 and CDR2 from the germline V gene are DFQATT and SNEGSKA (reference sequence). Deletions cut 6 bases from V and 2 bases from J, with 14 bases between. The CDR3 sequence is CSAIPDGPYNSPLHF. CDR3 nucleotides: TGCAGTGCAATCCCGGATGGCCCCTATAATTCACCCCTCCACTTT.

The table lists this clonotype with a few counts. V gene TRBV19 combines with J gene TRBJ2-2, with TRBD2 matching 8 bases. The length of the CDR3 is 15 residues. The germline CDR1 and CDR2 sequences are LNHDA and SQIVND (reference sequence). V was clipped by 8 bases and J by 4 bases; unmatched bases: 9. CDR3 nucleotide sequence: TGTGCCAGTGCCGGGGGGGCCGTCGGCACCGGGGAGCTGTTTTTT. Protein product: CASAGGAVGTGELFF. The whole variable domain, remainder taken from reference TRBV19 and TRBJ2-2, is DGGITQSPKYLFRKEGQNVTLSCEQNLNHDAMYWYRQDPGQGLRLIYYSQIVNDFQKGDIAEGYSVSREKKESFPLTVTSAQKNPTAFYLCASAGGAVGTGELFFGEGSRLTVL.

This clonotype showed up just a few times. The rearrangement links TRBV29-1 to TRBJ1-1; maybe TRBD1 (5 bases). Germline CDR1 SQVTM, CDR2 ANQGSEA. This CDR3 is 13 amino acids long. Between the trimmed V and J ends, which lost 5 bases and 1 base, there was a span of 11 bases. In nucleotides, the CDR3 is TGCAGCGTTAATGGGGGTCCGAACACTGAAGCTTTCTTT. Its protein product is CSVNGGPNTEAFF.

This clonotype was picked up many times. The rearrangement joins TRBV12-3 or TRBV12-4 to TRBJ2-7; D uncertain. This CDR3 region has 11 residues. The V end lost 2 bases, the J end lost 7 bases, and 6 bases lay between the germline ends. The CDR3 loop is CASSLRTEQYF. The CDR3 region has the DNA TGTGCCAGCAGTTTAAGGACGGAGCAGTACTTC.

There are many counts of this clonotype. The genes are TRBV14 and TRBJ2-1; 9 nucleotides align to TRBD2. CDR1 and CDR2 (germline): SGHDN, FVKESK. J was trimmed by 2 bases and V by 1 base; bases with no gene match: 0. The CDR3 has 15 amino acids. CDR3: CASSQASGAYNEQFF. DNA for the CDR3: TGTGCCAGCAGCCAAGCTAGCGGGGCCTACAATGAGCAGTTCTTC.

In its sample, this clonotype was seen many times. The chain uses TRBV7-9 and TRBJ1-1; weak D call: TRBD1 (6 bases). The CDR3 totals 12 residues. Germline V CDR1 and CDR2: SEHNR, FQNEAQ (reference sequence). Trimming took off 1 base at V and 7 bases at J, with 7 bases between the two ends. CDR3 in DNA: TGTGCCAGCAGCTTAGAGGGGGGTGAAGCTTTCTTT. Amino acids: CASSLEGGEAFF.

The V call is TRBV3-1, the J call TRBJ1-2; 7 nucleotides agree with TRBD1. Germline-derived CDR1 and CDR2 are LGHDT and YNNKEL (reference sequence). The CDR3 runs to 16 residues. The trim removed 1 base at V and 2 bases at J, leaving 7 bases unmatched. The CDR3 sequence is CASSQGRGRGNYGYTF. The CDR3 nucleotides read TGTGCCAGCAGCCAAGGTCGAGGCAGGGGGAACTATGGCTACACCTTC.

This chain connects TRBV3-1 to TRBJ2-1; 11 bases fit TRBD2. Germline V gives CDR1 LGHDT, CDR2 YNNKEL (reference sequence). The ends lost 6 bases at V and 4 bases at J; junction bases unmatched: 2. CDR3 length: 14 residues. The CDR3 region is CASRRTSGYNEQFF. In nucleotides, the CDR3 is TGTGCCAGCAGGAGGACTAGCGGGTACAATGAGCAGTTCTTC.

J is TRBJ1-6 and V is TRBV5-6; TRBD1 might be the D (6 bases). Germline V gene data show CDR1 as SGHDT and CDR2 as YYEEEE. The CDR3 runs 16 residues. Trimming took 4 bases from V and 0 from J, leaving 11 bases between them. The CDR3 nucleotides read TGTGCCAGCAGCAATACAGGGAGCTCCTATAATTCACCCCTCCACTTT. Its translation is CASSNTGSSYNSPLHF. Looking up the rest from reference TRBV5-6 and TRBJ1-6 gives the full variable domain: DAGVTQSPTHLIKTRGQQVTLRCSPKSGHDTVSWYQQALGQGPQFIFQYYEEEERQRGNFPDRFSGHQFPNYSSELNVNALLLGDSALYLCASSNTGSSYNSPLHFGNGTRLTVT.

The genes are TRBV19 and TRBJ1-1; tentative D call: TRBD1 (6 bases). The germline V and J ends were trimmed by 4 bases and 1 base, with 13 bases remaining between them. CDR1 is LNHDA and CDR2 is SQIVND in the germline V gene (reference sequence). This CDR3 is 15 amino acids long. CDR3 nucleotide sequence: TGTGCCAGTAGTAGAAGCGCGGGGGCGAACACTGAAGCTTTCTTT. The encoded protein is CASSRSAGANTEAFF.

The chain combines TRBV2 with TRBJ2-1, with 8 bases identical to TRBD2. V was clipped by 4 bases and J by 2 bases; unmatched bases: 4. Germline V CDR1 and CDR2: SNHLY, FYNNEI. The CDR3 contains 15 residues. Here the CDR3 reads CASSVLAGPYNEQFF. CDR3 in DNA: TGTGCCAGCAGTGTCCTAGCGGGTCCCTACAATGAGCAGTTCTTC.

The chain couples TRBV9 to TRBJ2-3; D may be TRBD2 (5 bases). The V gene lost 5 bases and the J gene lost 2 bases, with 12 bases spanning the gap. The CDR3 covers 14 residues. CDR1 SGDLS and CDR2 YYNGEE come from the germline V gene. CDR3 in amino acids: CASRGGRLTDTQYF. The CDR3 DNA is TGTGCCAGCAGAGGTGGGAGACTCACAGATACGCAGTATTTT.

This chain uses TRBV9 with TRBJ1-1; 7 positions match TRBD1. V lost 4 bases to trimming and J lost 10 bases; unmatched junction nucleotides: 7. The CDR3 is made up of 12 amino acids. CDR1 is SGDLS and CDR2 is YYNGEE in the germline V gene. The CDR3 DNA is TGTGCCAGCAGCACCCACAGGGGTGTAGCTTTCTTT. Translation gives CASSTHRGVAFF.

This chain joins TRBV18 and TRBJ1-3; D gene unclear. There are 17 residues in the CDR3. Germline V gives CDR1 KGHSH, CDR2 LQKENI. The V end lost 4 bases, the J end lost 4 bases, and 20 bases lay between the germline ends. The CDR3 bases are TGTGCCAGCTCACGAAAGTTATGCGGGAAGACCGGAAACACCATATATTTT. This translates into CASSRKLCGKTGNTIYF.

J is TRBJ1-2 and V is TRBV7-2; 7 bases fit TRBD1. The CDR3 runs to 13 residues. V trimming: 3 bases; J trimming: 6 bases; junction bases outside the gene matches: 4. CDR1 and CDR2 (germline): SGHTA, FQGNSA. CDR3 loop: CASSLRDSHGYTF. The CDR3 nucleotides read TGTGCCAGCAGCTTGCGGGACAGTCATGGCTACACCTTC.

The chain couples TRBV27 to TRBJ2-7, with D unresolved. Trimming pared 2 bases from V and 0 bases from J, leaving 11 bases between. The V gene's germline CDR1 is MNHEY and CDR2 SMNVEV (reference sequence). The CDR3 has 15 residues. The CDR3 DNA sequence: TGTGCCAGCAGTTTAAAGACTGTAGGCTCCTACGAGCAGTACTTC. This gives the protein CASSLKTVGSYEQYF.

This clonotype was observed a few times. V gene TRBV20-1 combines with J gene TRBJ1-4; D possibly corresponds to TRBD1 (5 bases). Per the germline V gene, CDR1 is DFQATT and CDR2 is SNEGSKA (reference sequence). CDR3 length: 13 amino acids. V dropped 6 bases and J dropped 8 bases, with 16 bases sitting between them. CDR3 in amino acids: CSAEGRRREKLFF. CDR3 in DNA: TGCAGTGCAGAGGGACGGAGGAGGGAAAAACTGTTTTTT.

The table lists this clonotype with a few counts. This chain connects TRBV24-1 to TRBJ2-3; 8 bases agree with TRBD1. Looked up from germline, CDR1 is KGHDR and CDR2 is SFDVKD. CDR3 length equals 17 residues. Losses at the gene ends were 2 bases for V and 0 bases for J; bases not matched to a gene: 6. The CDR3, as DNA: TGTGCCACCAGTGATTGGAAGACAGGGGATAGCACAGATACGCAGTATTTT. Encoded protein: CATSDWKTGDSTDTQYF.

This clonotype was seen a handful of times. This rearrangement joins TRBV20-1 to TRBJ2-3, with no clear D. This CDR3 has 10 residues. CDR1 and CDR2 (germline): DFQATT, SNEGSKA (reference sequence). V lost 3 bases and J lost 5, with 3 bases in between. The CDR3 spells CSASRDTQYF. In DNA, the CDR3 is TGCAGTGCTAGTAGAGATACGCAGTATTTT.

This chain links TRBV5-1 with TRBJ1-3, with D possibly matching TRBD1 (5 bases). The V end was cut by 0 bases, the J end by 3 bases, with 13 bases between. The CDR3 has 16 amino acids. Germline-derived CDR1 and CDR2 are SGHRS and YFSETQ. CDR3 DNA sequence: TGCGCCAGCAGCTTGGCTGCAGGGCTCCGTGGAAACACCATATATTTT. This codes for CASSLAAGLRGNTIYF.

This chain uses TRBV7-9 with TRBJ1-3, with D maybe TRBD1 (5 bases). The CDR3 runs to 15 residues. Per the germline V gene, CDR1 is SEHNR and CDR2 is FQNEAQ (reference sequence). V was shortened by 4 bases and J by 2 bases, with 12 bases between the two germline ends. The CDR3 DNA reads TGTGCCAGCAGCTCGCCGAGCAGGGCTGGAAACACCATATATTTT. As protein: CASSSPSRAGNTIYF.

This clonotype was counted a few times. The CDR3 region has the DNA TGTGCCAGCAGCACCCAGGAGGAACCTAATTCACCCCTCCACTTT. Translation: CASSTQEEPNSPLHF. The J gene is TRBJ1-6, the V gene TRBV7-2; D ambiguous. The germline V gene has CDR1 SGHTA and CDR2 FQGNSA. The CDR3 length is 15 residues. V was trimmed by 5 bases and J by 6 bases, leaving 14 bases between them.

In its sample, this clonotype was seen many times. V usage is TRBV29-1 and J usage is TRBJ2-7, with unresolved D. The germline V gene has CDR1 SQVTM and CDR2 ANQGSEA. The V gene lost 3 bases and the J gene lost 0 bases, with 6 bases spanning the gap. The CDR3 is made up of 12 amino acids. The CDR3 region is CSVEDFSYEQYF. CDR3 in DNA: TGCAGCGTTGAGGATTTCTCCTACGAGCAGTACTTC.

This clonotype was counted many times. This rearrangement joins TRBV20-1 to TRBJ2-1; D is perhaps TRBD2 (6 bases). V shed 5 bases and J shed 9 bases, with 11 bases lying between them. The CDR3 runs 11 residues. CDR1 and CDR2 from the germline V gene are DFQATT and SNEGSKA (reference sequence). The CDR3 here is CSASGGVEQFF. In nucleotides, the CDR3 is TGCAGTGCTTCAGGAGGGGTTGAGCAGTTCTTC.

This rearrangement joins TRBV4-3 to TRBJ2-5; D remains unclear. The CDR3 spans 14 residues. CDR1 LGHNA and CDR2 YSLEER come from the germline V gene. Trimming took 0 bases from V and 1 from J, leaving 6 bases between them. The CDR3 is CASSQDGIQETQYF. CDR3 DNA sequence: TGCGCCAGCAGCCAAGATGGGATCCAAGAGACCCAGTACTTC.

This clonotype was observed a few times. The genes are TRBV4-1 and TRBJ1-5; no clear D. The germline V gene encodes CDR1 MGHRA and CDR2 YSYEKL. This CDR3 comprises 13 residues. V lost 0 bases to trimming and J lost 9 bases, with 9 bases between them. The DNA of the CDR3 is TGCGCCAGCAGCCAAGAAGGCCCCCTGCCCCAGCATTTT. It specifies CASSQEGPLPQHF.

For the CDR3, the DNA is TGTGCCAGCTCACCACCGGCGGGGACTAGCGGGAGTAATGAGCAGTTCTTC. Translated: CASSPPAGTSGSNEQFF. The chain combines TRBV18 with TRBJ2-1; 14 nucleotides line up with TRBD2. CDR3 length: 17 residues. Germline CDR1 reads KGHSH; CDR2 reads LQKENI. V was pared by 0 bases and J by 7 bases, with 5 bases of the junction left unmatched.

This chain joins TRBV20-1 and TRBJ2-7, with TRBD1 matching over 7 bases. Per the germline V gene, CDR1 is DFQATT and CDR2 is SNEGSKA (reference sequence). V was pared by 0 bases and J by 0 bases, with 5 bases of the junction left unmatched. The CDR3 covers 15 residues. The CDR3 DNA sequence: TGCAGTGCTAGAGATCAGGGACAGAGCTCCTACGAGCAGTACTTC. Its translation: CSARDQGQSSYEQYF.